This T cell receptor (beta chain) came from a study of blood T cells in healthy people across ages (dated by TCRdb to the mid-2010s). About the study as a whole: In model experiments, template switching captured roughly one uniquely barcoded TCR beta cDNA molecule for every two T cells. The donors were divided into four age groups: young (average around 16 years), middle-aged (about 39), aged (about 60) and long-lived (roughly 82). To avoid experimental bias, donors of different ages were randomly spread across the sequencing lanes. The study measured age-related changes in TCR beta repertoire diversity using deep sequencing normalized with unique cDNA molecular identifiers. Using the same blood draw, the study looked at two additional independent replicas of 1 million unique cDNA reads for two donors, one aged 18 to 29 and the other aged 80 or older.

Summary of the overall study and its limitations: Since profiling was done on bulk unsorted PBMCs, naive and antigen-experienced compartments could not be conclusively compared. Observed TCR beta diversity per million T cells fell roughly linearly with age, and a significant reduction was already apparent by age roughly 40. Compared with the aged group, the long-lived group had more naive CD4+ T cells, fewer expanded clones and increased TCR diversity, a pattern suggesting age selection. Estimates of total diversity based on one million sequenced T cells were considered lower bounds and underestimates. The CMV infection status of donors was not known, potentially confounding age-related changes in expanded clonotypes. Observed TCR beta diversity correlated strongly with the percentage of naive T cells measured by flow cytometry.

Donors were approximately 42 systemically healthy Caucasian individuals from Russia aged 6 to 90 years. Roughly 10 milliliters of peripheral blood were collected from each donor into EDTA-treated Vacutainer tubes. Ficoll-Paque density-gradient centrifugation was used to isolate PBMCs, with at least 6.5 million per sample. Trizol reagent was used to extract total RNA from PBMCs, with at least 5.5 micrograms per sample. For every donor, an aliquot of PBMCs went through flow cytometry to measure the percentages of naive CD45RAhigh/CD27high T cells. The library was made by 5' RACE. These reads were obtained on an Illumina HiSeq 2500. A second PCR of roughly 7 to 12 cycles was run with a J-beta primer mix and a sample-barcoded 5' primer. A template-switch 5' adaptor carrying 12 random nucleotides introduced a unique molecular identifier onto each TCR beta cDNA molecule. At least 2.5 million CDR3-containing paired-end reads were obtained from each sample. First-strand cDNA synthesis was performed from all RNA using the Mint cDNA synthesis kit, with priming by a TRBC-specific oligonucleotide. All cDNA was treated with uracil-DNA glycosylase and then went through a first 18-cycle PCR with the universal primers M1SS and BC2_uni_R. Concerning the study's data processing: Normalization of each sample was performed by random selection of 1 million high-quality reads, each carrying a distinct molecular identifier. Instead of being binned into consensus sequences, reads with shared molecular identifiers were discarded. MiTCR, with a Q25 quality threshold and the strictest error-elimination algorithm, was used for CDR3 identification, clonotype clustering and error correction. A nonparametric unseen species model using Euler transformation provided a lower-bound estimate of total TCR beta diversity. Using fastp at Q25 and MiXCR, TCRdb reprocessed the public reads and kept productive beta chains. All rows with the same CDR3 protein become a single entry with the most common DNA and genes. It is TCRdb's table, rather than the study itself, that gives the V and J calls and clone size. Across this sample there are 790,000 or so distinct CDR3 sequences, with 56% seen only once. About 26% of the sample is in the top ten clones.

On this clonotype itself: Its specific antigen is unknown. Nothing much larger sits one base from this clone, and base qualities are not available.

The CDR3 measures 16 amino acids from cysteine to phenylalanine. Solely the CDR3 DNA is kept, with 48 bases framed from the first base. In the germline V gene, CDR1 corresponds to SGHTA and CDR2 to FQGNSA. Compared with germline, V lacks 1 base and J lacks 9 bases; bases without a gene match: 7. Sequenced input: blood. The rearrangement joined TRBV7-2 to TRBJ2-1; 12 bases in the junction line up with TRBD2. The source is a man aged 35-49 years in good health. At the DNA level, the sequence is TGTGCCAGCAGCTTAGGGGCTAGCGGGGGGGCGTCTGAGCAGTTCTTC. It translates to CASSLGASGGASEQFF.